These 18 T cell receptor beta chains were all obtained from the same sample, sequenced in a study of response to subunit inactivated influenza vaccine. TCRdb passed the RT-PCR reads through MiXCR, listing each CDR3 protein once. The top ten clones hold 2.5% to 3.5% of a sample with roughly 550,000 distinct CDR3 sequences, roughly 25% of them seen once. These sequences were also reported in another study, on T cells expressing NK-cell markers. As reported in that work: Making the TCR beta cDNA relied on 5'RACE template switching with UMIs.

Here the sequenced sample was CD4+ T cells sorted from PBMCs, taken 11 to 12 days after vaccination. These receptors came from a man aged 45 to 65 who received an inactivated influenza vaccine.

V is TRBV25-1 and J is TRBJ2-3; 13 bases are shared with TRBD2. V lost 2 bases to trimming and J lost 2 bases; unmatched junction nucleotides: 13. Germline V gene data show CDR1 as MGHDK and CDR2 as SYGVNS. The length of the CDR3 is 20 residues. CDR3 sequence reads: CASSEPYPGLAGRHTDTQYF. The CDR3 DNA reads as TGTGCCAGCAGTGAACCATATCCGGGACTAGCGGGAAGACACACAGATACGCAGTATTTT.

The chain uses TRBV13 and TRBJ2-7, with 8 nucleotides matching TRBD1. J was trimmed by 5 bases and V by 2 bases; bases with no gene match: 8. Germline V gene sequence: CDR1 PRHDT, CDR2 FYEKMQ (reference sequence). The CDR3 runs to 15 residues. CDR3 protein: CASSLTGGTGDEQYF. Here the CDR3 DNA reads TGTGCCAGCAGCTTAACAGGGGGTACGGGTGACGAGCAGTACTTC.

This clonotype showed up just a few times. The chain joins TRBV20-1 to TRBJ1-2; no definite D call. This CDR3 comprises 13 residues. Trimming pared 2 bases from V and 3 bases from J, leaving 10 bases between. Germline CDR1 DFQATT, CDR2 SNEGSKA (reference sequence). For the CDR3, the DNA is TGCAGTGCTAGACCCGAGGTGGACTATGGCTACACCTTC. It codes for CSARPEVDYGYTF.

This clonotype was observed a handful of times. J is TRBJ1-1 and V is TRBV10-3; 9 nucleotides match TRBD1. This CDR3 comprises 14 residues. Looked up from germline, CDR1 is ENHRY and CDR2 is SYGVKD. V dropped 4 bases and J dropped 5; count of bases not matched to a gene: 5. CDR3 residues: CAISGDRVGTEAFF. CDR3 DNA sequence: TGTGCCATCAGTGGGGACAGGGTAGGAACTGAAGCTTTCTTT.

The CDR3 region has the DNA TGCAGCGTTGCTAAGCGGGAGTTCCTCAATGAGCAGTTCTTC. It yields the protein CSVAKREFLNEQFF. This chain uses TRBV29-1 with TRBJ2-1, with 8 positions matching TRBD2. The CDR3 has 14 amino acids. Germline V gene sequence: CDR1 SQVTM, CDR2 ANQGSEA. V lost 4 bases and J lost 6; bases outside the gene matches: 8.

This clonotype has more than one count but fewer than ten. This CDR3 is CATSIGDREETQYF. The CDR3 DNA is TGTGCCACCAGCATCGGGGACAGAGAAGAGACCCAGTACTTC. The V gene is TRBV15, the J gene TRBJ2-5; 7 bases line up with TRBD1. The V gene end was trimmed by 4 bases and the J gene end by 3 bases; junction bases not matched to a gene: 5. The CDR3 loop spans 14 amino acids. Germline lookup yields CDR1 LNHNV and CDR2 YYDKDF (reference sequence).

The table lists this clonotype with a few counts. J is TRBJ2-1 and V is TRBV9; TRBD2 matches 9 bases. The ends lost 4 bases at V and 5 bases at J; junction bases unmatched: 7. From germline, CDR1 is SGDLS and CDR2 YYNGEE. CDR3 length equals 15 residues. The CDR3 DNA sequence: TGTGCCAGCAGCCAGAGGACTAGCGCAAACAATGAGCAGTTCTTC. It translates to CASSQRTSANNEQFF.

The rearrangement joins TRBV24-1 to TRBJ2-1; the D gene is possibly TRBD2 (5 bases). CDR1 KGHDR and CDR2 SFDVKD come from the germline V gene. This CDR3 is 13 amino acids long. The germline V and J ends were trimmed by 9 bases and 7 bases, with 15 bases remaining between them. CDR3 DNA: TGTGCCACCGCGCGTCACTCGGGGAATGAGCAGTTCTTC. Residues: CATARHSGNEQFF.

This clonotype was recorded at least ten times. At one end, the junction sequence differs from germline, possibly due to a read error. V and J are TRBV5-1 and TRBJ2-1; D possibly corresponds to TRBD1 (6 bases). CDR1 and CDR2 from the germline V gene are SGHRS and YFSETQ. The CDR3 totals 12 residues. The CDR3 protein is CASSLGGTEQFF. The CDR3 region has the DNA TGTGCCAGCAGTTTAGGGGGAACTGAGCAGTTCTTC.

This clonotype was seen a handful of times. The V and J genes are TRBV9 and TRBJ2-1; 7 nucleotides align to TRBD2. Germline assignment: CDR1 SGDLS and CDR2 YYNGEE. There are 15 residues in the CDR3. J gave up 1 base and V 3 bases, and 4 bases lay outside the gene matches. The CDR3 DNA reads TGTGCCAGCAGCGCTGACGGGAGGTCCTACAATGAGCAGTTCTTC. As protein: CASSADGRSYNEQFF.

This clonotype was picked up a small number of times. The gene calls are TRBV7-2 and TRBJ2-7; TRBD2 matches 7 bases. Germline CDR1 is SGHTA and CDR2 is FQGNSA. J lost 2 bases, V lost 2 bases, and 3 bases had no gene match. This CDR3 comprises 14 residues. The CDR3 sequence: CASSLNGGAYEQYF. CDR3 DNA: TGTGCCAGCAGCTTAAATGGGGGGGCCTACGAGCAGTACTTC.

The rearrangement joins TRBV24-1 to TRBJ1-5, with TRBD1 matching 9 bases. Trimming took 2 bases from V and 5 from J; bases not matched to a gene: 6. The CDR3 runs to 16 residues. Per the germline V gene, CDR1 is KGHDR and CDR2 is SFDVKD. The CDR3 DNA reads TGTGCCACCAGTGATTCTGACGGGACAGGGTATCAGCCCCAGCATTTT. Protein sequence: CATSDSDGTGYQPQHF.

This clonotype was recorded many times. This chain links TRBV20-1 with TRBJ2-2, with 13 nucleotides matching TRBD2. This CDR3 spans 17 amino acids. Trimming removed 1 base from V and 6 bases from J; junction bases left unmatched: 8. The germline V gene encodes CDR1 DFQATT and CDR2 SNEGSKA (reference sequence). The CDR3 nucleotides read TGCAGTGCTAGAGGGCCTCTGGGACTAGCGGGACCCGGGGAGCTGTTTTTT. Residues: CSARGPLGLAGPGELFF.

The rearrangement joins TRBV5-1 to TRBJ2-7, with a weak D call TRBD2 (6 bases). Germline V gene data show CDR1 as SGHRS and CDR2 as YFSETQ. V was trimmed by 3 bases and J by 1 base, leaving 20 bases between them. The CDR3 covers 17 residues. The CDR3 bases are TGCGCCAGCAGCTCTCTTACAACCAGCGGGCGGTCCTACGAGCAGTACTTC. It yields the protein CASSSLTTSGRSYEQYF.

The chain combines TRBV29-1 with TRBJ1-1; the D is unclear. Trimming pared 7 bases from V and 3 bases from J, leaving 15 bases between. Germline V gives CDR1 SQVTM, CDR2 ANQGSEA. The CDR3 has 13 residues. The CDR3 DNA follows: TGCAGCGGCGCACTTCGCACCGACACTGAAGCTTTCTTT. Translated: CSGALRTDTEAFF.

V gene TRBV29-1 combines with J gene TRBJ1-1, with 7 bases matching TRBD1. Germline assignment: CDR1 SQVTM and CDR2 ANQGSEA. V trimming: 6 bases; J trimming: 7 bases; junction bases outside the gene matches: 5. The CDR3 consists of 11 residues. CDR3 protein: CSVRQGLEAFF. The CDR3 bases are TGCAGCGTACGACAGGGTCTTGAAGCTTTCTTT.

This rearrangement joins TRBV10-3 to TRBJ1-1; D is unresolved. V lost 6 bases and J 3 bases, leaving 14 bases between the germline ends. The CDR3 extends over 14 amino acids. Germline V gene data show CDR1 as ENHRY and CDR2 as SYGVKD. CDR3 nucleotides: TGTGCCATCAGCCCCCTTAGCGGGGACACTGAAGCTTTCTTT. It codes for CAISPLSGDTEAFF.

The rearrangement uses TRBV28 and TRBJ2-1; D is ambiguous. The CDR3 is 16 residues long. The germline CDR1 and CDR2 sequences are MDHEN and SYDVKM. V shed 2 bases and J shed 7 bases, with 18 bases lying between them. As DNA, the CDR3 is TGTGCCAGCAGTTTAATCAGCCGACCTATCCCAAATGAGCAGTTCTTC. Protein product: CASSLISRPIPNEQFF. The full variable domain, with the rest looked up from reference TRBV28 and TRBJ2-1, is DVKVTQSSRYLVKRTGEKVFLECVQDMDHENMFWYRQDPGLGLRLIYFSYDVKMKEKGDIPEGYSVSREKKERFSLILESASTNQTSMYLCASSLISRPIPNEQFFGPGTRLTVL.